These T cell receptor beta chains were read from a single sample in a study of early T cells in non-severe SARS-CoV-2 infection. One entry per CDR3 protein results from TCRdb running MiXCR on the 5' RACE reads. Among over 85,000 distinct CDR3 sequences, 16% were seen once, and the ten largest hold 1.3%. Sequenced material: whole blood. The receptor source for this set is an adult who was a healthcare worker with PCR-confirmed SARS-CoV-2 infection or an uninfected control (not recorded which). Both conserved end residues are part of each CDR3. D genes are given only for firm matches. Size values are once, few and many counts, or a class for expanded clones, and some rows have none.

size	V	J	D	CDR3	DNA
NA	TRBV28	TRBJ2-5	NA	CASFSGVTQYF	TGTGCCAGCTTCTCCGGGGTAACCCAGTACTTC
many	TRBV24-1	TRBJ1-6	TRBD1	CATSDRTGVRPFDPLHF	TGTGCCACCAGTGATCGGACAGGCGTAAGACCCTTCGACCCCCTCCACTTT
many	TRBV7-6	TRBJ2-2	NA	CASSLGAGVDTGELFF	TGTGCCAGCAGCTTAGGGGCAGGGGTTGACACCGGGGAGCTGTTTTTT
NA	TRBV6-5	TRBJ2-3	NA	CASSRTPRSTDTQYF	TGTGCCAGCAGTCGGACACCCCGAAGCACAGATACGCAGTATTTT
NA	TRBV28	TRBJ2-1	NA	CASSFSENEQFF	TGTGCCAGCAGTTTTTCCGAGAATGAGCAGTTCTTC
few	TRBV20-1	TRBJ2-1	TRBD2	CSAADPPTSGGYIF	TGCAGTGCGGCCGACCCTCCCACTAGCGGGGGGTATATCTTC
NA	TRBV7-9	TRBJ2-1	TRBD1	CVSSGTGDEQFF	TGTGTCAGCAGCGGAACAGGGGACGAGCAGTTCTTC
many	TRBV7-2	TRBJ1-5	NA	CASSRTGYSNQPQHF	TGTGCCAGCAGCCGTACAGGTTATAGCAATCAGCCCCAGCATTTT
few	TRBV7-2	TRBJ2-1	TRBD2	CASMPGTTYNEQFF	TGTGCCAGCATGCCCGGGACTACCTACAATGAGCAGTTCTTC
NA	TRBV5-1	TRBJ1-1	NA	CASSSRDMGLMNTEAFF	TGCGCCAGCAGCTCCCGGGACATGGGACTCATGAACACTGAAGCTTTCTTT
few	TRBV7-9	TRBJ2-7	TRBD2	CASNSGGTYEQYF	TGTGCCAGCAACAGCGGGGGAACCTACGAGCAGTACTTC
NA	TRBV6-6	TRBJ1-2	TRBD1	CASSFGQANGYTF	TGTGCCAGCAGTTTTGGACAGGCCAATGGCTACACCTTC
few	TRBV29-1	TRBJ1-2	NA	CSVLLPGGYTF	TGCAGCGTACTCTTACCTGGGGGCTACACCTTC
many	TRBV29-1	TRBJ2-2	NA	CSVAVSGATGELFF	TGCAGCGTTGCAGTTAGCGGAGCCACCGGGGAGCTGTTTTTT
few	TRBV28	TRBJ1-1	NA	CASTQTSWGTEAFF	TGTGCCAGCACCCAAACTTCTTGGGGCACTGAAGCTTTCTTT
few	TRBV13	TRBJ2-3	TRBD2	CASTSGGDTQYF	TGTGCCAGCACTAGCGGGGGAGATACGCAGTATTTT
many	TRBV29-1	TRBJ2-2	TRBD1	CSATLRGQNTGELFF	TGCAGCGCTACACTCAGGGGGCAGAACACCGGGGAGCTGTTTTTT
NA	TRBV11-2	TRBJ1-2	NA	CASTGGHGYTF	TGTGCCAGTACAGGCGGTCATGGCTACACCTTC
few	TRBV7-2	TRBJ1-1	NA	CASSRSRNTEAFF	TGTGCCAGCAGCCGTAGTCGGAACACTGAAGCTTTCTTT
few	TRBV7-2	TRBJ2-1	TRBD1	CASSYSGTDNNEQFF	TGTGCCAGCAGCTATTCCGGGACAGATAACAATGAGCAGTTCTTC
few	TRBV7-2	TRBJ2-6	NA	CASSLGQNSGANVLTF	TGTGCCAGCAGCCTGGGACAAAACTCTGGGGCCAACGTCCTGACTTTC
few	TRBV7-9	TRBJ2-3	NA	CASSSVEDTQYF	TGTGCCAGCAGCTCAGTGGAAGATACGCAGTATTTT
many	TRBV5-1	TRBJ2-7	NA	CASSPGQRAFEQYF	TGCGCCAGCAGCCCCGGCCAAAGGGCATTCGAGCAGTACTTC
few	TRBV11-2	TRBJ1-1	NA	CASSKKSEAFF	TGTGCCAGTAGTAAAAAGAGTGAAGCTTTCTTT
NA	TRBV9	TRBJ2-2	NA	CASSDRSRGTTNTGELFF	TGTGCCAGCAGCGACAGATCTCGCGGGACCACAAACACCGGGGAGCTGTTTTTT
NA	TRBV5-1	TRBJ2-1	NA	CASSFPRQYNEQFF	TGCGCCAGCAGCTTTCCGAGACAGTACAATGAGCAGTTCTTC
NA	TRBV6-5	TRBJ2-5	NA	CASSPTSAGSGEYQETQYF	TGTGCCAGCAGCCCGACGTCGGCCGGTAGTGGGGAATACCAAGAGACCCAGTACTTC
NA	TRBV3-1	TRBJ2-1	NA	CASSLSKDGIIGRPFF	TGTGCCAGCAGCCTATCTAAGGATGGGATTATCGGGCGACCGTTCTTC
NA	TRBV5-1	TRBJ2-3	TRBD1	CASSQGDGDTQYF	TGCGCCAGCTCACAGGGGGACGGAGATACGCAGTATTTT
NA	TRBV5-6	TRBJ2-3	NA	CASSLSSDTQYF	TGTGCCAGCAGCCTGAGCTCAGATACGCAGTATTTT
NA	TRBV10-3	TRBJ1-5	NA	CAISEQGEQPQHF	TGTGCCATCAGTGAGCAGGGAGAACAGCCCCAGCATTTT
NA	TRBV20-1	TRBJ1-1	NA	CSARAAGPNEAFF	TGCAGTGCTAGAGCGGCAGGGCCGAATGAAGCTTTCTTT
few	TRBV7-9	TRBJ1-1	NA	CASSLRAPNTEAFF	TGTGCCAGCAGCTTGAGGGCCCCGAACACTGAAGCTTTCTTT
few	TRBV6-2/TRBV6-3	TRBJ1-5	NA	CASSRTQGNQPQHF	TGTGCCAGCAGCCGAACCCAGGGCAATCAGCCCCAGCATTTT
few	TRBV20-1	TRBJ2-5	NA	CSARIAPAETQYF	TGCAGTGCTAGAATAGCTCCCGCGGAGACCCAGTACTTC
few	TRBV12-3/TRBV12-4	TRBJ1-4	NA	CASSFARTREKLFF	TGTGCCAGCAGTTTCGCCAGGACGCGGGAAAAACTGTTTTTT
NA	TRBV28	TRBJ1-1	NA	CASTRGGTRTEAFF	TGTGCCAGCACGAGGGGGGGAACGAGAACTGAAGCTTTCTTT
many	TRBV6-2/TRBV6-3	TRBJ2-7	NA	CASSPLSYEQYF	TGTGCCAGCAGTCCACTCTCCTACGAGCAGTACTTC
NA	TRBV20-1	TRBJ2-2	NA	CSAATGNTGELFFF	NA
many	TRBV5-4	TRBJ2-4	NA	CASSEGDLKNIQYF	TGTGCCAGCAGCGAGGGGGATCTGAAAAACATTCAGTACTTC
NA	TRBV29-1	TRBJ2-3	NA	CSAPPDGSTDTQYF	TGCAGCGCGCCACCCGACGGCAGCACAGATACGCAGTATTTT
NA	TRBV6-5	TRBJ1-6	NA	CASSYSNGSPLHF	TGTGCCAGCAGTTACTCGAACGGTTCACCCCTCCACTTT
few	TRBV7-9	TRBJ2-5	NA	CASSLGRSCETQYF	TGTGCCAGCAGCTTAGGCAGGTCTTGCGAGACCCAGTACTTC
few	TRBV20-1	TRBJ1-1	TRBD1	CSASQGSDTEAFF	TGCAGTGCTTCACAGGGGTCCGACACTGAAGCTTTCTTT
NA	TRBV11-2	TRBJ2-7	TRBD1	CASSLSQDRAFEQYF	TGTGCCAGCAGCTTATCTCAGGACAGGGCCTTTGAGCAGTACTTC
NA	TRBV19	TRBJ2-3	NA	CASSLQGTTDTQYF	TGTGCCAGTAGTTTACAGGGAACCACAGATACGCAGTATTTT
few	TRBV15	TRBJ1-6	TRBD1	CATSRLGQPNSPLHF	TGTGCCACCAGCAGACTGGGACAGCCGAATTCACCCCTCCACTTT
NA	TRBV28	TRBJ1-4	NA	CAISGVEYEKLFF	TGTGCCATCTCAGGGGTGGAGTATGAAAAACTGTTTTTT
many	TRBV20-1	TRBJ1-5	TRBD1	CSARAGILGTGNNQPQHF	TGCAGTGCTAGAGCTGGGATTTTGGGGACAGGGAACAATCAGCCCCAGCATTTT
many	TRBV2	TRBJ1-2	NA	CASSEARGSLTYGYTF	TGTGCCAGCAGTGAAGCCCGCGGATCTCTAACCTATGGCTACACCTTC
NA	TRBV18	TRBJ2-4	TRBD1	CASSPQGADIQYF	TGTGCCAGCTCACCACAGGGGGCAGACATTCAGTACTTC